This section outlines one TCR beta chain sequence together with its context. Antigen: not known. TCRdb's copy holds only in-frame clones and misses some; the assay was immunoSEQ multiplex PCR. This table has some 1 million clones, around 75% appearing once. The source of the sample is a study of shared clonotypes between healthy human individuals. This CDR3 has 15 amino acids. The ends were cut back, 2 bases at V and 1 base at J, with 12 bases in the middle. Germline CDR1 and CDR2: MNHEY and SVGAGI. Regarding the study as a whole: Clonotype sharing among donors was thought likely to change with sequencing depth.

This chain uses TRBV6-5 with TRBJ2-7; D is possibly TRBD2 (5 bases). Sequencing input: memory CD4+ T cells sorted from blood. The subset denotes: CD45RA-negative fraction. This clonotype originated in a young man in good health. CDR3 DNA sequence: TGTGCCAGCAGTTACCGGGCTAGAGGGTCCTACGAGCAGTACTTC. Translating it yields CASSYRARGSYEQYF.